The 9 T cell receptor beta chains presented below share a single source sample, sequenced in a study of blood T cell repertoires in COVID-19 (dated by TCRdb to 2020 to 2022). The library relied on the immunoSEQ multiplex PCR assay. This is the immuneACCESS table as TCRdb keeps it, with only in-frame sequences that have V and J called. A part of the clones is gone; compared with another copy, unresolved V genes explain less than half, and the rest is unexplained. The sample data list 250,000 to 350,000 clones, and 90% of these were observed just once. The ten largest clones take up 1.1% of the sample. Sequenced sample: PBMCs or T cells enriched from blood (not recorded which). These receptors were obtained from a woman aged 30 to 39 who had recovered from COVID-19.

CDR3 protein: CASSPRFLNTGELFF. CDR3 sequence (DNA): TGTGCCAGCAGCCCCCGGTTCCTGAACACCGGGGAGCTGTTTTTT. The rearrangement links TRBV5-4 to TRBJ2-2; D is undetermined. V shed 4 bases and J shed 1 base, with 11 bases lying between them. This CDR3 is built from 15 residues. The V gene's germline CDR1 is SGHNT and CDR2 YYREEE (reference sequence).

The CDR3: CASSWAYRDHNNSPLHF. The CDR3 DNA sequence: TGTGCCAGCAGTTGGGCGTACAGGGATCATAATAATTCACCCCTCCACTTT. This rearrangement joins TRBV28 to TRBJ1-6, with D perhaps matching TRBD1 (6 bases). The germline V gene encodes CDR1 MDHEN and CDR2 SYDVKM. Trimming took off 4 bases at V and 5 bases at J, with 18 bases between the two ends. This CDR3 region has 17 residues.

This clone was counted once. The chain couples TRBV2 to TRBJ2-7; D is unresolved. The CDR3 is 13 amino acids. Germline CDR1 and CDR2: SNHLY and FYNNEI. Trimming cost V 3 bases and J 2 bases, with 8 bases left between them. CDR3: CASSDPGAYEQYF. CDR3 coding DNA: TGTGCCAGCAGTGACCCTGGAGCCTACGAGCAGTACTTC.

This chain uses TRBV7-3 with TRBJ2-1; tentative D call: TRBD2 (6 bases). Trimming removed 4 bases at V and 0 bases at J, with 13 bases between. CDR1 and CDR2 (germline): SGHTA, FQGTGA. CDR3 length: 16 amino acids. The CDR3: CASSSGTFSSYNEQFF. In DNA, the CDR3 is TGTGCCAGCAGCTCCGGGACTTTTAGCTCCTACAATGAGCAGTTCTTC.

The rearrangement uses TRBV30 and TRBJ2-1; possible D gene TRBD2, 5 bases. With 0 bases removed from V and 5 bases from J, the gap between germline ends came to 11 bases. The CDR3 runs 14 residues. Looked up from germline, CDR1 is GTSNPN and CDR2 is SVGIG (reference sequence). The DNA for the CDR3 is TGTGCCTGGAGTGTACTTCGAGCGGACAATGAGCAGTTCTTC. It codes for CAWSVLRADNEQFF.

The chain combines TRBV27 with TRBJ2-1; 7 bases map to TRBD2. V lost 5 bases to trimming and J lost 4 bases; unmatched junction nucleotides: 11. CDR1 and CDR2 (germline): MNHEY, SMNVEV (reference sequence). This CDR3 region has 16 residues. The chain's CDR3 is CASSPVVGGNYNEQFF. The CDR3 bases are TGTGCCAGCAGTCCCGTGGTCGGGGGGAATTACAATGAGCAGTTCTTC.

This rearrangement joins TRBV30 to TRBJ2-2; D gene ambiguous. CDR1 and CDR2 from the germline V gene are GTSNPN and SVGIG (reference sequence). This CDR3 contains 13 residues. V was trimmed by 2 bases and J by 1 base, leaving 5 bases between them. The CDR3 bases are TGTGCCTGGAGTCCTCTGAACACCGGGGAGCTGTTTTTT. Amino acid sequence: CAWSPLNTGELFF. Looking up the rest from reference TRBV30 and TRBJ2-2 gives the full variable domain: SQTIHQWPATLVQPVGSPLSLECTVEGTSNPNLYWYRQAAGRGLQLLFYSVGIGQISSEVPQNLSASRPQDRQFILSSKKLLLSDSGFYLCAWSPLNTGELFFGEGSRLTVL.

This chain uses TRBV7-9 with TRBJ1-2; D gene ambiguous. In germline, CDR1 is SEHNR, CDR2 FQNEAQ (reference sequence). The CDR3 has 15 amino acids. V lost 1 base, J lost 4 bases, and 13 bases lay in between. CDR3 nucleotides: TGTGCCAGCAGCTTAGGTGTCGCTATTACCTATGGCTACACCTTC. Amino acids: CASSLGVAITYGYTF.

Concerning this clone: An end of the junction does not agree with germline; a read error may underlie this. The genes are TRBV6-5 and TRBJ2-3; tentative D call: TRBD2 (5 bases). The V gene's germline CDR1 is MNHEY and CDR2 SVGAGI. This CDR3 is 15 amino acids long. The CDR3 DNA follows: TGTGCCAGCAGTCACTCCGGGGAAGCAAGGGATACGCAGTATTTT. Its translation: CASSHSGEARDTQYF.